This T cell receptor (beta chain) is from a study of CD8+ T cells in alopecia areata. Study-wide results and caveats: Mice showed clearer TCR sharing than patients did, a gap that was possibly HLA-related.

Trimming removed 0 bases at V and 3 bases at J, with 10 bases between. Germline CDR1 SGDLS, CDR2 YYNGEE. The CDR3 sequence is 15 residues long. Obtained from alopecia areata patients were lesional scalp punch biopsies along with peripheral blood. Investigators isolated RNA and reverse transcribed it into cDNA to act as the sequencing template. Clones were sequenced by immunoSEQ multiplex PCR, and TCRdb holds only the in-frame ones, with some missing. The sample carries approximately 13,000 clones, around 60% recorded once. As concerns this clone: Antigen specificity is unknown.

The specimen was skin. The chain joins TRBV9 to TRBJ1-5; tentative D call: TRBD1 (6 bases). This TCR was recovered from a human donor with alopecia areata. The CDR3 protein is CASSVGQGINQPQHF. The CDR3 nucleotides are TGTGCCAGCAGCGTAGGGCAGGGGATCAATCAGCCCCAGCATTTT.